This TCR beta chain was retrieved from a study of cytomegalovirus exposure and HLA in healthy donors. It was with 60 Vbeta and 13 Jbeta primers that the PCR ran. Clones were sequenced by immunoSEQ multiplex PCR, and TCRdb holds only the in-frame ones, with some missing. The sample shows around 100,000 clones, 82% of them seen only once. This CDR3 spans 13 amino acids. The ends lost 0 bases at V and 10 bases at J; junction bases unmatched: 4. The germline V gene encodes CDR1 SGHDN and CDR2 FVKESK. The sequenced sample consisted of PBMCs. The TCR comes from a man aged 30 to 45 in good health and CMV-seropositive. The genes are TRBV14 and TRBJ2-3, with 7 bases lining up with TRBD2. The CDR3 loop reads CASSQETGGAQYF. The CDR3 DNA reads TGTGCCAGCAGCCAAGAGACGGGAGGCGCGCAGTATTTT. The full variable domain, completed using reference TRBV14 and TRBJ2-3, is EAGVTQFPSHSVIEKGQTVTLRCDPISGHDNLYWYRRVMGKEIKFLLHFVKESKQDESGMPNNRFLAERTGGTYSTLKVQPAELEDSGVYFCASSQETGGAQYFGPGTRLTVL.